The entry below describes one TCR beta chain. Time point described: baseline, week 1 (first vaccination visit). Treatment noted: pre-vaccination baseline after standard-of-care therapy. This sample is drawn from a study of a mutant IDH1 vaccine in newly diagnosed glioma. Study information: Sex among treated patients split about 62% male, roughly 40% female; mean age was approximately 41 years.

Looked up from germline, CDR1 is SGHDT and CDR2 is YYEEEE. The length of the CDR3 is 16 residues. The V end lost 0 bases, the J end lost 8 bases, and 18 bases lay between the germline ends. The protocol was immunoSEQ multiplex PCR, while the TCRdb copy is restricted to in-frame clones and leaves out a portion. The sample includes 55,000 to 70,000 clones, 80% to 90% of them seen just once. This chain joins TRBV5-6 and TRBJ2-1, with D possibly being TRBD1 or TRBD2 (5 bases each). Specimen: PBMCs, collected from a glioma patient treated with radiotherapy, temozolomide or both. The sequence came from a man aged 25-45 years with glioma. The CDR3 region has the DNA TGTGCCAGCAGCTTGGTTTTGGACTTACGGGGCGATGAGCAGTTCTTC. It yields the protein CASSLVLDLRGDEQFF.